These T cell receptor beta chains were read from a single sample in a study of T cell changes during pregnancy in multiple sclerosis. TCRdb's table, derived via immunoSEQ multiplex PCR, lists solely in-frame clones and lacks some. The sample records 100,000 or so clones, about 92% being singletons. Sequences were derived from peripheral blood, sampled in the second trimester of pregnancy. These receptors came from a female donor with multiple sclerosis, enrolled in a pregnancy study. CDR3s include the opening cysteine and the closing phenylalanine or tryptophan.

v_call	j_call	cdr3_aa
TRBV9	TRBJ2-3	CASSGGGGADTQYF
TRBV6-5	TRBJ1-2	CASSYWRTGTNYGYTF
TRBV5-6	TRBJ2-3	CASSFQASTDTQYF
TRBV2	TRBJ1-6	CASSSSRQPAVPLHF
TRBV9	TRBJ1-2	CASSGQGTSYGYTF
TRBV13	TRBJ2-1	CASSLSILAGVRDEQFF
TRBV2	TRBJ2-7	CASSERGIGYEQYF
TRBV7-6	TRBJ1-4	CASSSRSGGLFF
TRBV29-1	TRBJ1-2	CSVGGTETNYGYTF
TRBV23-1	TRBJ1-2	CASRTGIYGYTF
TRBV6-6	TRBJ2-7	CASSYSEVSLYEQYF
TRBV9	TRBJ2-1	CASSPGTSGRFNEQFF
TRBV7-9	TRBJ2-1	CASSLLFNEQFF
TRBV9	TRBJ1-6	CASSVGDRGWLNSPLHF
TRBV30	TRBJ1-5	CAWTLGTGPFSNQPQHF
TRBV6-1	TRBJ2-7	CASSEWRTGTMVSYEQYF
TRBV10-1	TRBJ1-2	CATNPVGHRPYGYTF
TRBV5-1	TRBJ2-5	CASARGGLETQYF
TRBV6-6	TRBJ1-2	CASSPDRGTHGYTF
TRBV28	TRBJ2-1	CASSEGTGGSYNEQFF
TRBV14	TRBJ2-1	CASSQAIVHEQFF
TRBV7-3	TRBJ1-2	CASSLTAGTGGDYGYTF
TRBV30	TRBJ2-5	CASRTSEGETQYF
TRBV7-2	TRBJ2-7	CASSPASESPYEQYF
TRBV2	TRBJ2-7	CASSAVGEQYF
TRBV6-1	TRBJ2-1	CASSDGQVINEQFF
TRBV7-9	TRBJ2-7	CASSSDRGYEQYF
TRBV10-2	TRBJ2-2	CASSLTGLSDTGELFF
TRBV10-1	TRBJ1-1	CASSEDSSLGTEAFF
TRBV1	TRBJ1-4	CTSRQGSEKLFF
TRBV2	TRBJ1-1	CASSPQGRDTEAFF
TRBV5-8	TRBJ1-2	CASSLGGANYGYTF
TRBV14	TRBJ2-7	CASSQETWSYEQYF
TRBV28	TRBJ1-1	CASSPKYQGALNTEAFF
TRBV5-1	TRBJ2-1	CASSLTGTSGTNEQFF
TRBV4-1	TRBJ1-3	CASSQVGDLGNTIYF
TRBV30	TRBJ1-2	CAWGRLPGQYGYTF
TRBV29-1	TRBJ1-1	CSVAGQLYTEAFF
TRBV10-3	TRBJ2-1	CAISESRAHNEQFF
TRBV19	TRBJ1-2	CASSIAADGLYGYTF
TRBV11-2	TRBJ1-1	CASSLMQDVTEAFF